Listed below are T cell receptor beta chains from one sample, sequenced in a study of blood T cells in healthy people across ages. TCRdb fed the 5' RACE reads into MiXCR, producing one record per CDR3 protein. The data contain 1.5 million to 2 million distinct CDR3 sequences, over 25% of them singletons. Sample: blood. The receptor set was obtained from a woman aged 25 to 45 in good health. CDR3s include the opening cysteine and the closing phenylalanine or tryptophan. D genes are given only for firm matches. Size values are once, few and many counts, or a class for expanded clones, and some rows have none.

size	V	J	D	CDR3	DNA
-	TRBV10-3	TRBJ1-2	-	CAISELQGGGYTF	TGTGCCATCAGTGAGCTACAGGGCGGTGGCTACACCTTC
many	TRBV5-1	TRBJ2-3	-	CASSLTEGDTQYF	TGCGCCAGCAGCTTGACGGAGGGGGATACGCAGTATTTT
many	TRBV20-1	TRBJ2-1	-	CSAPPTGSSYNEQFF	TGCAGTGCCCCGCCGACTGGAAGCTCCTACAATGAGCAGTTCTTC
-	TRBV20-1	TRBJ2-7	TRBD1	CSYRGPRSYEQYF	TGCAGTTACAGGGGGCCGCGCTCCTACGAGCAGTACTTC
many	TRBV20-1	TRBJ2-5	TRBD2	CSARGRLAGDPQETQYF	TGCAGTGCTAGAGGGCGACTAGCGGGAGACCCCCAAGAGACCCAGTACTTC
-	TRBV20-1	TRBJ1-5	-	CSAMEGGYSNQPQHF	TGCAGTGCTATGGAAGGGGGGTATAGCAATCAGCCCCAGCATTTT
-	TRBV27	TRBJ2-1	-	CASSLSRGYNEQFF	TGTGCCAGCAGTTTATCTCGGGGTTACAATGAGCAGTTCTTC
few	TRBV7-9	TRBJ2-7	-	CASSLGDYTYEQYF	TGTGCCAGCAGCTTAGGCGACTATACCTACGAGCAGTACTTC
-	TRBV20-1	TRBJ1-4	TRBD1	CSAPTGEEKLFF	TGCAGTGCCCCGACAGGGGAGGAAAAACTGTTTTTT
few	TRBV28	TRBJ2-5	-	CAGSLRETQYF	TGTGCCGGCAGTTTGCGGGAGACCCAGTACTTC
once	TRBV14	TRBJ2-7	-	CASSQQPTGRYEQYF	TGTGCCAGCAGCCAGCAACCCACAGGGCGGTACGAGCAGTACTTC
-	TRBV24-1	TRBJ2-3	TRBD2	CATSDPAGVGDTQYF	TGTGCCACCAGTGATCCAGCGGGAGTTGGGGATACGCAGTATTTT
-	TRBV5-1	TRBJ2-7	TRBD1	CASSQPGQNYEQYF	TGCGCCAGCAGCCAACCGGGACAGAACTACGAGCAGTACTTC
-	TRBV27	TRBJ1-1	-	CASSLLDRLNTEAFF	TGTGCCAGCAGTCTCTTAGACAGGTTGAACACTGAAGCTTTCTTT
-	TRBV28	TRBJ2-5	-	CASSGDGGRSQETQYF	TGTGCCAGCAGTGGGGACGGGGGGCGATCCCAGGAGACCCAGTACTTC
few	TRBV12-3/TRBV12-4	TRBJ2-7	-	CASSFSRLYEQYF	TGTGCCAGCAGTTTCAGCAGACTTTACGAGCAGTACTTC
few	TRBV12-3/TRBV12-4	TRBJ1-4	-	CASSLSGAQEKLFF	TGTGCCAGCAGTTTATCAGGGGCTCAGGAAAAACTGTTTTTT
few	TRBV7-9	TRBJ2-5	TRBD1	CASSLAGQSQETQYF	TGTGCCAGCAGCTTAGCGGGACAGTCACAAGAGACCCAGTACTTC
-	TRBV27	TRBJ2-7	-	CATQGPLSNEQYF	TGTGCCACCCAGGGACCGCTTTCGAACGAGCAGTACTTC
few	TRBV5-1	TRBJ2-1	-	CASRPRAGSSYNEQFF	TGCGCCAGCAGACCGAGGGCGGGGAGCTCCTACAATGAGCAGTTCTTC